This T cell receptor (beta chain) emerged from a study of blood T cell repertoires in COVID-19 (dated by TCRdb to 2020 to 2022). Notes on the research overall: Samples from collaborators originated in the United States, Italy and Spain and spanned both the acute and convalescent phases of COVID-19. The material from the prospective study consisted of cDNA or gDNA derived from T cells, B-cell-depleted T cells, or PBMCs. HLA class I and class II types, where available, came from metadata supplied by the sample provider rather than from assay-based typing. The dataset comprised deeply sampled blood TCRbeta repertoires from subjects exposed to, actively infected with, or recovered from COVID-19. The sample metadata nearly always contained a de-identified subject ID, COVID-19 status, age in years and sex. The repertoires were made available in a free public database intended to serve as a resource for research on the immune response to SARS-CoV-2. The samples were drawn from two sources: the first 160 participants of the ongoing ImmuneRACE study, and 950 to 1,500 subjects contributed by 6 global collaborators.

Collaborating institutions collected whole blood in K2EDTA tubes following their own protocols. For TCRbeta analysis, collaborator samples were shipped as frozen whole blood, as isolated PBMCs, or as DNA extracted from either sample type. CDR1 and CDR2 (SGHRS, YFSETQ) derive from the germline V gene. V sheds 0 bases and J sheds 7 bases, leaving 5 bases between their ends. The cysteine opens and the phenylalanine closes a CDR3 of 12 amino acids. Kept here is only the CDR3 DNA, which spans 36 bases and is read in frame from base 1. Only one count was recorded for this clone. Its antigen is not yet known. No much larger clonotype is one base removed from it; base qualities were not supplied. The study at large found these results: The amount of clinical and demographic metadata varied by source and participant and was provided uncurated.

TCRbeta CDR3 regions were amplified from genomic DNA using the immunoSEQ Assay, a bias-controlled multiplex PCR. Per the authors' processing: Within the assay, amplification of reference gene primers was used to estimate how many nucleated cells each sample contained. Sequence reads were collapsed and filtered to measure the absolute abundance of every unique TCRbeta CDR3 rearrangement. For each sample, productive Simpson clonality was calculated as the square root of Simpson's diversity index over productive rearrangements. This is the immuneACCESS table as TCRdb keeps it, with only in-frame sequences that have V and J called. A part of the clones is gone; compared with another copy, unresolved V genes explain less than half, and the rest is unexplained. V and J calls and clone size come straight from that table; D and trimming were deduced from the DNA. The sample records 89,000 or so clones, 85% of which are singletons. The top ten constitute 38% of the sample.

The sequence came from a man at least 80 years old with acute or convalescent COVID-19. Sequencing input: peripheral blood. The sequence joins TRBV5-1 to TRBJ2-1; the D gene identity is not certain. The CDR3 in this case is CASSLGENEQFF. The DNA reads as follows: TGCGCCAGCAGCTTGGGAGAAAATGAGCAGTTCTTC.